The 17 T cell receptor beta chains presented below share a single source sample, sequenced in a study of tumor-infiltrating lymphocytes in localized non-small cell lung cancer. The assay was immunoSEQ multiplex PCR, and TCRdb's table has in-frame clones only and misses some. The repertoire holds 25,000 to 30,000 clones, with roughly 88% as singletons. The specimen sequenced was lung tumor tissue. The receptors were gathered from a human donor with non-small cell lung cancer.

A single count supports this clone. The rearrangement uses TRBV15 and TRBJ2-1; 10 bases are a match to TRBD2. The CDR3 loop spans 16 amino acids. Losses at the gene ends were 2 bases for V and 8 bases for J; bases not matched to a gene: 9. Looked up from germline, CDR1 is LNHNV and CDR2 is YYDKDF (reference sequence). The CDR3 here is CATSRSPAGGPDEQFF. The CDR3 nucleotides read TGTGCCACCAGCAGATCACCAGCGGGGGGGCCGGATGAGCAGTTCTTC.

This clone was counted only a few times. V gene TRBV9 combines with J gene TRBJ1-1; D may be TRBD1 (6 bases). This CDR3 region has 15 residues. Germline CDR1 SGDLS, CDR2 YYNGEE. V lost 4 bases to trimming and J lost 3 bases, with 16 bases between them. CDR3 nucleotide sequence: TGTGCCAGCAGCCCGTGGGGGGGGCCAGACACTGAAGCTTTCTTT. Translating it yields CASSPWGGPDTEAFF.

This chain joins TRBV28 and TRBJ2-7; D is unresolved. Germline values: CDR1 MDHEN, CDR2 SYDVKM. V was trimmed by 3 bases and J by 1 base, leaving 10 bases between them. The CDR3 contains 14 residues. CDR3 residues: CASSFVRNSYEQYF. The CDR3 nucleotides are TGTGCCAGCAGTTTTGTGCGGAATTCCTACGAGCAGTACTTC.

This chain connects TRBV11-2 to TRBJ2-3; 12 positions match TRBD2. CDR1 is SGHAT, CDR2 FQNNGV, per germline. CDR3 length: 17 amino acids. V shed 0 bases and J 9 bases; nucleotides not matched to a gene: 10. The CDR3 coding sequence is TGTGCCAGCAGCTTAGACCCCAGTGGACTAGCGGGGAAAACGCAGTATTTT. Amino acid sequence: CASSLDPSGLAGKTQYF.

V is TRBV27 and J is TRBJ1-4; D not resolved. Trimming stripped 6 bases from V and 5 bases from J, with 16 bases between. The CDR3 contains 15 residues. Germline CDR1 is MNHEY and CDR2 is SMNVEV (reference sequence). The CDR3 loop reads CASRGSWQRNEKLFF. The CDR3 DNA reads TGTGCCAGCAGAGGTTCGTGGCAGAGAAATGAAAAACTGTTTTTT.

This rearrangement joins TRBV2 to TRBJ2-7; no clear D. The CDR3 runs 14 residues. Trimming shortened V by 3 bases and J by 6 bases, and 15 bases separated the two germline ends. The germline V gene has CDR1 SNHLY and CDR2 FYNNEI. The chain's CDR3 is CASSDRTISGEQYF. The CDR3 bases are TGTGCCAGCAGTGACAGGACCATTTCGGGCGAGCAGTACTTC.

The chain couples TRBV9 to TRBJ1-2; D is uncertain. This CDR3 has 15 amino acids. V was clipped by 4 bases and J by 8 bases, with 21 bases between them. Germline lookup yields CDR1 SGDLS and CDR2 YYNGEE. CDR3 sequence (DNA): TGTGCCAGCAGCCCCAACAGCGGTGGGCTTTCGGGCTACACCTTC. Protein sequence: CASSPNSGGLSGYTF.

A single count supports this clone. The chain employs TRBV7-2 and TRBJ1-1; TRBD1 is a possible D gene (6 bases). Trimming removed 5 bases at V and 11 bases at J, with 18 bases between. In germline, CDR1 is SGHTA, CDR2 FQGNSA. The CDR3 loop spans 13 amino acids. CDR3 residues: CASSPGTSSNAFF. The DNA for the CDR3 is TGTGCCAGCAGCCCTGGGACATCGAGTAATGCTTTCTTT.

CDR3 DNA sequence: TGTGCCAGCAGCCTAGACAGGGGTGTGGAGACCCAGTACTTC. Translating gives CASSLDRGVETQYF. The J gene is TRBJ2-5, the V gene TRBV4-2; 8 positions match TRBD1. The CDR3 is 14 residues long. Germline V CDR1 and CDR2: LGHNA, YNFKEQ. V shed 4 bases and J 5 bases; nucleotides not matched to a gene: 6.

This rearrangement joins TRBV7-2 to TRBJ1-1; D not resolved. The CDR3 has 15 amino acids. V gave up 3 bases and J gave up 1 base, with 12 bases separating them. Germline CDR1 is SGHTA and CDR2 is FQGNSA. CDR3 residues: CASSFPTTRNTEAFF. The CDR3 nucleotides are TGTGCCAGCAGCTTCCCCACTACGAGGAACACTGAAGCTTTCTTT.

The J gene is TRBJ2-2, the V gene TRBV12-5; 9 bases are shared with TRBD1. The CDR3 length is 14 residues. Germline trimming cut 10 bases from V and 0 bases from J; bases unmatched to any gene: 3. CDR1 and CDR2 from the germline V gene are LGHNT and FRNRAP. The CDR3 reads CAIRTGANTGELFF. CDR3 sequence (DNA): TGTGCTATCCGGACAGGGGCGAACACCGGGGAGCTGTTTTTT.

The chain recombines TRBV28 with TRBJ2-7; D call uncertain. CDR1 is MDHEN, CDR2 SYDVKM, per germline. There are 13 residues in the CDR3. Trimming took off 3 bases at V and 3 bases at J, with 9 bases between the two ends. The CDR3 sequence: CASSFGWSYEQYF. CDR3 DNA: TGTGCCAGCAGTTTCGGCTGGAGCTACGAGCAGTACTTC.

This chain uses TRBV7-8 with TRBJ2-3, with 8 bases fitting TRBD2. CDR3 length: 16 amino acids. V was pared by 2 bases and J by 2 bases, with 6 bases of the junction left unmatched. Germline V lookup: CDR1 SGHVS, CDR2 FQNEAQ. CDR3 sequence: CASSLLGGADTDTQYF. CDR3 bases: TGTGCCAGCAGCTTACTCGGGGGGGCGGACACAGATACGCAGTATTTT.

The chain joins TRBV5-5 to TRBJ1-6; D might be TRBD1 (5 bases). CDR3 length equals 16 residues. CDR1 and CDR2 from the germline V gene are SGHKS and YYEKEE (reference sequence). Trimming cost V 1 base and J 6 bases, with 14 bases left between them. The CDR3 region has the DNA TGTGCCAGCAGCTTGCCCGGGGGAGTCGCTAATTCACCCCTCCACTTT. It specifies CASSLPGGVANSPLHF. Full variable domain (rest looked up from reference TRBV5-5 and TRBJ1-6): DAGVTQSPTHLIKTRGQQVTLRCSPISGHKSVSWYQQVLGQGPQFIFQYYEKEERGRGNFPDRFSARQFPNYSSELNVNALLLGDSALYLCASSLPGGVANSPLHFGNGTRLTVT.

The CDR3 region is CASSLRDRAPNTEAFF. CDR3 bases: TGTGCCAGCAGCCTCCGGGACAGGGCCCCGAACACTGAAGCTTTCTTT. The genes are TRBV6-6 and TRBJ1-1, with 9 bases fitting TRBD1. Germline V lookup: CDR1 MNHNY, CDR2 SVGAGI (reference sequence). The CDR3 consists of 16 residues. V lost 6 bases to trimming and J lost 1 base; unmatched junction nucleotides: 9.

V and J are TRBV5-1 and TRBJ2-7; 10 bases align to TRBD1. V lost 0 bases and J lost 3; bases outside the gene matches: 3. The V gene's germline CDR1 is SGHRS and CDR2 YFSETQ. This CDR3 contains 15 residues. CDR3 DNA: TGCGCCAGCAGCTTGGGACAGGGGGCGATCTACGAGCAGTACTTC. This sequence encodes CASSLGQGAIYEQYF. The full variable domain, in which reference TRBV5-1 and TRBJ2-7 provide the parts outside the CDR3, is KAGVTQTPRYLIKTRGQQVTLSCSPISGHRSVSWYQQTPGQGLQFLFEYFSETQRNKGNFPGRFSGRQFSNSRSEMNVSTLELGDSALYLCASSLGQGAIYEQYFGPGTRLTVT.

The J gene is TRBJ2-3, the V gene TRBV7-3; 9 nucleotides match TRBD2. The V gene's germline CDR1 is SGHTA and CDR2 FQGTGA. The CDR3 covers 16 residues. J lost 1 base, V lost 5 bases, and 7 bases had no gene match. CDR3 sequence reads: CASSLGSSGGTDTQYF. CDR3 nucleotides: TGTGCCAGCAGCCTTGGATCTAGCGGGGGCACAGATACGCAGTATTTT.